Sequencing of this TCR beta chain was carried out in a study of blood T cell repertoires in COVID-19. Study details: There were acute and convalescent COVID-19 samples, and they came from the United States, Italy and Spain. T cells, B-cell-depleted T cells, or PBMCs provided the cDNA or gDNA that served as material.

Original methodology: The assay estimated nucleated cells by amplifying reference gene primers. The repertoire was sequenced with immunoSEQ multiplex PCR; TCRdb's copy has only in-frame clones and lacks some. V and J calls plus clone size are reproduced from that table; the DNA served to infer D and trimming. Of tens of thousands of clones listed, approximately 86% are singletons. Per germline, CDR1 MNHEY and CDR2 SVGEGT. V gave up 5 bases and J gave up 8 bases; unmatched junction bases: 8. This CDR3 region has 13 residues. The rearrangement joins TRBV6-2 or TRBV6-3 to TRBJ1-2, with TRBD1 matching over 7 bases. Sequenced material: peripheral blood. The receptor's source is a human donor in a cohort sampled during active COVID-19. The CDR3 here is CASSLTTGAGYTF. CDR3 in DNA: TGTGCCAGCAGTCTCACCACAGGGGCCGGCTACACCTTC.